A selection of T cell receptor beta chains follows, all from one sample in a study of PD-L1 blockade in urothelial cancer. Sequencing was performed with immunoSEQ multiplex PCR; in TCRdb, only in-frame clones are kept and a portion is missing. The sample consists of roughly 50,000 clones, about 90% of them appearing once. Sequenced here: PBMCs, sampled around atezolizumab (anti-PD-L1) treatment. The receptors here all came from a man aged 60 to 69 with urothelial cancer. Each CDR3 is given with its conserved first and last residue. The D gene is left open where the match is weak. Clone sizes are given selectively: once, few, many, or a class where the clone is expanded.

-	TRBV6-1	14	TRBD1	TRBJ1-2	TGTGCCAGCCCTAAACCCGAGGGGGCTCGCGGCTACACCTTC	CASPKPEGARGYTF
-	TRBV11-2	15	-	TRBJ1-3	TGTGCCAGCAGCTTAGATTTCGACACCAGAAACACCATATATTTT	CASSLDFDTRNTIYF
-	TRBV9	15	-	TRBJ1-1	TGTGCCAGCAGCCCATCCCCTGGAGGGCTCACTGAAGCTTTCTTT	CASSPSPGGLTEAFF
-	TRBV2	15	TRBD1	TRBJ2-7	TGTGCCAGCAGGGACCGGGACAGGCCCTCCTACGAGCAGTACTTC	CASRDRDRPSYEQYF
few	TRBV19	13	TRBD2	TRBJ2-5	TGTGCCACCAGCGGGGGCATATGGCGGACCCAGTACTTC	CATSGGIWRTQYF
-	TRBV19	15	TRBD1	TRBJ1-6	TGTGCCAGTACCCCAGACAGGGGGCAGGATTCACCCCTCCACTTT	CASTPDRGQDSPLHF
-	TRBV6-6	16	-	TRBJ1-1	TGTGCCAGCAGTGGGGGAGGGAGGGCCTTGAACACTGAAGCTTTCTTT	CASSGGGRALNTEAFF
-	TRBV7-9	16	-	TRBJ1-1	TGTGCCAGCAGCTCCCTACTAGGCGCAGGGGACACTGAAGCTTTCTTT	CASSSLLGAGDTEAFF
-	TRBV10-3	13	-	TRBJ2-7	TGTGCCATCTCGCAGGGGCCGGGCTACGAGCAGTACTTC	CAISQGPGYEQYF
-	TRBV9	13	-	TRBJ1-2	TGTGCCAGCAGCCGAGACACCCTTCACGACTACACCTTC	CASSRDTLHDYTF
-	TRBV7-3	14	-	TRBJ2-1	TGTGCCAGCAGCTTAAATCTAGTAGGCAATGAGCAGTTCTTC	CASSLNLVGNEQFF
-	TRBV28	14	TRBD2	TRBJ2-3	TGTGCCAGCAAACCCGGGACTAGCTTGGATACGCAGTATTTT	CASKPGTSLDTQYF
-	TRBV5-1	17	TRBD1	TRBJ1-5	TGCGCCAGCAGCCCAAATCCAACTGGACAGGGCGCTCAGCCCCAGCATTTT	CASSPNPTGQGAQPQHF
-	TRBV4-1	18	TRBD2	TRBJ2-1	TGCGCCAGCAGCCGGACCGGGACTAGCGGGGGGGCGGTCAATGAGCAGTTCTTC	CASSRTGTSGGAVNEQFF
few	TRBV19	15	TRBD1	TRBJ2-7	TGTGCCAGTAGCCCGGGACAGGGGGCCCTCTACGAGCAGTACTTC	CASSPGQGALYEQYF
-	TRBV7-9	15	-	TRBJ2-1	TGTGCCAGCAGCTTAGCTGGCAGGGCGGGGAATGAGCAGTTCTTC	CASSLAGRAGNEQFF
-	TRBV18	13	-	TRBJ2-7	TGTGCCAGCTCACTAGAAGAAACCTACGAGCAGTACTTC	CASSLEETYEQYF
-	TRBV6-1	14	-	TRBJ2-2	TGTGCCAGCAGTGTCGACAGGAACACCGGGGAGCTGTTTTTT	CASSVDRNTGELFF
-	TRBV11-2	13	-	TRBJ2-7	TGTGCCAGCAGCGTGGACAGAGGACGCGAGCAGTACTTC	CASSVDRGREQYF
few	TRBV18	17	TRBD2	TRBJ2-2	TGTGCCAGCTCACCCCAGACTAGCGGGGCGAACACCGGGGAGCTGTTTTTT	CASSPQTSGANTGELFF
-	TRBV13	12	TRBD1	TRBJ1-3	TGTGCCAGCAGCTCCCAGGGGGTCACCATATATTTT	CASSSQGVTIYF
-	TRBV21-1	18	-	TRBJ1-4	TGTGCCAGCAGCTTACCGGACAGGGGATTACCTCAGGAGGAAAAACTGTTTTTT	CASSLPDRGLPQEEKLFF
few	TRBV30	12	-	TRBJ1-2	TGTGCCTGGAGTGCTCAGATCTATGGCTACACCTTC	CAWSAQIYGYTF
-	TRBV4-1	15	TRBD1	TRBJ2-7	TGCGCCAGCAGCCAAGGGACAGGGGTCCCCTACGAGCAGTACTTC	CASSQGTGVPYEQYF
-	TRBV4-2	16	TRBD1	TRBJ2-1	TGTGCCAGCAGCCTCGGGGACAGGGATTCCTACAATGAGCAGTTCTTC	CASSLGDRDSYNEQFF
-	TRBV5-1	14	-	TRBJ1-1	TGCGCCAGCAGCTTGGACCCTACGAACACTGAAGCTTTCTTT	CASSLDPTNTEAFF
-	TRBV7-6	13	-	TRBJ2-7	TGTGCCAGCAGCTACAGGAGGGGCTACGAGCAGTACTTC	CASSYRRGYEQYF
-	TRBV5-1	13	-	TRBJ1-6	TGCGCCAGCAGCTTGGACCGGAATTCACCCCTCCACTTT	CASSLDRNSPLHF
once	TRBV15	16	TRBD2	TRBJ2-1	TGTGCCACCAGCAGAGAACCTAGCGGCTTGGTAAATGAGCAGTTCTTC	CATSREPSGLVNEQFF
-	TRBV5-1	15	TRBD2	TRBJ2-1	TGCGCCAGCACCCGGGAGGCTAGCGACTACAATGAGCAGTTCTTC	CASTREASDYNEQFF
-	TRBV10-2	15	TRBD1	TRBJ2-7	TGCGCCAGCAGTGAATATAGGGGGCCCTCCTACGAGCAGTACTTC	CASSEYRGPSYEQYF
-	TRBV10-3	16	-	TRBJ2-1	TGTGCCATCATAAGAGGACTGTTCCCTCGTTACAATGAGCAGTTCTTC	CAIIRGLFPRYNEQFF
-	TRBV6-4	15	TRBD2	TRBJ2-1	TGTGCCAGCAACCGCAGCGGGAGCTCCTACAATGAGCAGTTCTTC	CASNRSGSSYNEQFF
-	TRBV7-2	16	TRBD1	TRBJ1-5	TGTGCCAGCAGCTTAGGGACAGGACGGAGCAATCAGCCCCAGCATTTT	CASSLGTGRSNQPQHF
-	TRBV4-3	16	-	TRBJ2-5	TGCGCCAGCAGCCAAAATTTACTCGGTGTTCAAGAGACCCAGTACTTC	CASSQNLLGVQETQYF
-	TRBV7-6	18	TRBD1	TRBJ1-3	TGTGCCAGCAGCTTAAGGGACAGGGAGGTAACTTCTGGAAACACCATATATTTT	CASSLRDREVTSGNTIYF
-	TRBV5-5	17	TRBD2	TRBJ2-5	TGTGCCAGCACCCCAATACTGACTAGCGCCCTGCAAGAGACCCAGTACTTC	CASTPILTSALQETQYF
once	TRBV5-1	18	-	TRBJ1-3	TGCGCCAGCAGCTTGGCTAGCGGCCCGCGGTTTGCTGGAAACACCATATATTTT	CASSLASGPRFAGNTIYF
-	TRBV29-1	13	TRBD1	TRBJ2-7	TGCAGCGTTGAGATAACAGGGGGCAGAGAGCAGTACTTC	CSVEITGGREQYF
-	TRBV4-3	14	TRBD1	TRBJ1-2	TGCGCCAGCAGCGAGGGGGACAGGGTGAGCGGCTACACCTTC	CASSEGDRVSGYTF
-	TRBV6-4	13	-	TRBJ1-1	TGTGCCAGCAGTGACGAGGGGGGGACTGAAGCTTTCTTT	CASSDEGGTEAFF
-	TRBV11-3	15	TRBD1	TRBJ1-4	TGTGCCAGCAGCTTGGGGACAGGGGTTTTTGAAAAACTGTTTTTT	CASSLGTGVFEKLFF
once	TRBV6-1	13	-	TRBJ2-4	TGTGCCAGCAGAGCCCCTACCCGAAACATTCAGTACTTC	CASRAPTRNIQYF
-	TRBV2	17	TRBD2	TRBJ2-1	TGTGCCAGCAGGGGACCCGGAACTAGCGGAAACTACAATGAGCAGTTCTTC	CASRGPGTSGNYNEQFF
-	TRBV30	13	-	TRBJ1-5	TGTGCCTGGAGTCCACGGGGGGATGGGCCCCAGCATTTT	CAWSPRGDGPQHF